The clone carrying this T cell receptor (beta chain) was seen more than once but under ten times. Its antigen remains unknown. Molecular-barcoded quantitative 5'-RACE produced these TCR beta libraries. TCRdb reprocessed the 5' RACE reads via MiXCR and lists one record per CDR3 protein. The sample contains more than 200,000 distinct CDR3 sequences, 20% to 30% of which appear only once. These data originate in a study of CD8 T cells in ankylosing spondylitis. Study conclusions and caveats: Clones that were linked to disease were CD8+ and were relatively rare in peripheral blood.

Between the trimmed V and J ends, which lost 1 base and 0 bases, there was a span of 10 bases. The CDR3 length is 15 residues. Germline V CDR1 and CDR2: DFQATT, SNEGSKA (reference sequence). The sample comprised blood, either unsorted or a sorted T cell fraction (not recorded which). The V and J genes are TRBV20-1 and TRBJ1-5, with a possible D match to TRBD1 (5 bases). The clonotype comes from a male donor with ankylosing spondylitis or in good health (not recorded which). DNA for the CDR3: TGCAGTGCTAGAGGCCGGGACGATAGCAATCAGCCCCAGCATTTT. Protein sequence: CSARGRDDSNQPQHF.